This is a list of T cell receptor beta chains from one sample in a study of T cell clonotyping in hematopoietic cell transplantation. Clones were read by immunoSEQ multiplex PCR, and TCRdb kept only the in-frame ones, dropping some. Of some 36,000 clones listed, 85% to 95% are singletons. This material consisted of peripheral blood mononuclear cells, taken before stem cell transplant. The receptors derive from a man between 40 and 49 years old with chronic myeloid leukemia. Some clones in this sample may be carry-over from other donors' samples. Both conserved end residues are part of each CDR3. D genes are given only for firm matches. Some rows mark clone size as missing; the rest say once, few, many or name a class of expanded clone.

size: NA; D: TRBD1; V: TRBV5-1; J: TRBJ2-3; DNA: TGCGCCAGCAGCTTGACAGGGACAGGGGGCGCAGATACGCAGTATTTT; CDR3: CASSLTGTGGADTQYF
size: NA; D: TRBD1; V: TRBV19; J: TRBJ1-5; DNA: TGTGCCAGTTGGTACGGACAGGCGGCTCAGCCCCAGCATTTT; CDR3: CASWYGQAAQPQHF
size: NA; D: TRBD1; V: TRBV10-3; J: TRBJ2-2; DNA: TGTGCCATTCTGACAGGGGAGGCCGGGGAGCTGTTTTTT; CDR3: CAILTGEAGELFF
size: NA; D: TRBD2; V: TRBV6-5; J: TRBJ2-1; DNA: TGTGCCAGCAGTCCGACTAGCGCCTACAATGAGCAGTTCTTC; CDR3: CASSPTSAYNEQFF
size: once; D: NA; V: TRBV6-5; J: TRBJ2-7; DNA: TGTGCCAGCAGTTACTCAAATCCAATTCTGTACGAGCAGTACTTC; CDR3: CASSYSNPILYEQYF
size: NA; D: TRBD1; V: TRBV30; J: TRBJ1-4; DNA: TGTGCCTGGACAAACAGGGGGAATGAAAAACTGTTTTTT; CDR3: CAWTNRGNEKLFF
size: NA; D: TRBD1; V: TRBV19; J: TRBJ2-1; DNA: TGTGCCAGTAGTACCCGGACAGGGGAGGTGAATGAGCAGTTCTTC; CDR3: CASSTRTGEVNEQFF
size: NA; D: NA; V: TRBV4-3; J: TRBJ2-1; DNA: TGCGCCAGCAGCTCACGACAGAACCGTGGCTACAATGAGCAGTTCTTC; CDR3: CASSSRQNRGYNEQFF
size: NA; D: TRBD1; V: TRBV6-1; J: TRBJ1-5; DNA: TGTGCCAGCAGCGTAGACAGGGGGCGCGGTCAGCCCCAGCATTTT; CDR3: CASSVDRGRGQPQHF
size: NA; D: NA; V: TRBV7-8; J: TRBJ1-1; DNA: TGTGCCAGCAGCTTAGGCCGGACAACAACTGAAGCTTTCTTT; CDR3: CASSLGRTTTEAFF
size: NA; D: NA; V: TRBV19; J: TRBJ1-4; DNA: TGTGCCAGTAGTTCCCCGACAGCCGGGAGGGAAAAACTGTTTTTT; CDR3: CASSSPTAGREKLFF
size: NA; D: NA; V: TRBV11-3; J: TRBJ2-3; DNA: TGTGCCAGCAGCTTAGGTTGGGGGAGCACAGATACGCAGTATTTT; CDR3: CASSLGWGSTDTQYF
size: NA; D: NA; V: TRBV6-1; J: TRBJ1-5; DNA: TGTGCCAGCACAATTAGCAATCAGCCCCAGCATTTT; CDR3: CASTISNQPQHF
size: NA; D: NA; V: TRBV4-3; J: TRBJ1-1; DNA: TGCGCCAGCAGCCAAGAATGGGGAAACACTGAAGCTTTCTTT; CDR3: CASSQEWGNTEAFF
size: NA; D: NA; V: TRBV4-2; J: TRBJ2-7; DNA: TGTGCCAGCAGCCAAGGAACTGCCTCCTACGAGCAGTACTTC; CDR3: CASSQGTASYEQYF
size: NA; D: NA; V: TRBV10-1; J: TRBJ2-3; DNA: TGCGCCAGCAGGAAAAGCCTCCGAGATACGCAGTATTTT; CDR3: CASRKSLRDTQYF
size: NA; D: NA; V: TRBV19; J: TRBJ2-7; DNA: TGTGCCAGTAGTCTCCCGGATTCCTACGAGCAGTACTTC; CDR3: CASSLPDSYEQYF
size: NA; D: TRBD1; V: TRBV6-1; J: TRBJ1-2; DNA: TGTGCCAGCAGTGAAGACAGGGGGCTTGCGGGCTACACCTTC; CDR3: CASSEDRGLAGYTF
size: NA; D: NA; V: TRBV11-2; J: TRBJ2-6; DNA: TGTGCCAGCAGCACACAGAGCTCTGGGGCCAACGTCCTGACTTTC; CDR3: CASSTQSSGANVLTF
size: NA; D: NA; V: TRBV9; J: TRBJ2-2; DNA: TGTGCCAGCAGCGTAGGGGCCCTAACGACCGGGGAGCTGTTTTTT; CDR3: CASSVGALTTGELFF
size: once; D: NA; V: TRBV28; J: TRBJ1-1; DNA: TGTGCCAGCAGTTTAACCGGGGTCATGAACACTGAAGCTTTCTTT; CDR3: CASSLTGVMNTEAFF
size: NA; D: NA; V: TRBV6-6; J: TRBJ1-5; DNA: TGTGCCAGCAGCTATGCTTACAATCAGCCCCAGCATTTT; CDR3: CASSYAYNQPQHF
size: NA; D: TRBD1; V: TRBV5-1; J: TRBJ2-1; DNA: TGCGCCAGCAGCTTGGCCGGGGACAGGGACTCTGATGAGCAGTTCTTC; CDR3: CASSLAGDRDSDEQFF
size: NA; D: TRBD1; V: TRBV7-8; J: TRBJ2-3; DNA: TGTGCCAGCAGTACAGGGGGTCGTACAGATACGCAGTATTTT; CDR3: CASSTGGRTDTQYF
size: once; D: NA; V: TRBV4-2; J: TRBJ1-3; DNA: TGTGCCAGCAGCCAAGATCAAATCTCTGGAAACACCATATATTTT; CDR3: CASSQDQISGNTIYF
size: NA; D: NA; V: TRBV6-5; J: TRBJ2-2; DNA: TGTGCCAGCAGTCGCGGACCGAACACCGGGGAGCTGTTTTTT; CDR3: CASSRGPNTGELFF
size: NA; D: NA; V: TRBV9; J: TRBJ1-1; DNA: TGTGCCAGCAGCGTAGGGGCAGGGGTTAGTGAAGCTTTCTTT; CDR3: CASSVGAGVSEAFF
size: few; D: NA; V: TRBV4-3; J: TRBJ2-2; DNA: TGCGCCAGCAGCCAAGCTACGGGGGCGTCTACCGGGGAGCTGTTTTTT; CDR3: CASSQATGASTGELFF
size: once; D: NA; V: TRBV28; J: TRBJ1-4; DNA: TGTGCCAGCAGTAAAAGGACGGTGACTAATGAAAAACTGTTTTTT; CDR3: CASSKRTVTNEKLFF
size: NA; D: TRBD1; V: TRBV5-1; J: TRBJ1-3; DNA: TGCGCCAGCAGTTTCCAGGGGGCCACTGGAAACACCATATATTTT; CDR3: CASSFQGATGNTIYF
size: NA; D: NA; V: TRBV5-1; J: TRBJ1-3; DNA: TGCGCCAGCAGCTTGGAGTCAGGGGTAGAGGACACCATATATTTT; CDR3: CASSLESGVEDTIYF
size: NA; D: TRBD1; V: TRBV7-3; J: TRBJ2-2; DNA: TGTGCCAGCAGCACCTCCGGGACAGTCGGCGGGGAGCTGTTTTTT; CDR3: CASSTSGTVGGELFF
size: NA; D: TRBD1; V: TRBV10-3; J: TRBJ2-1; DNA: TGTGCCGTCTCGGACAGGGGGCCCTTCTCCTACAATGAGCAGTTCTTC; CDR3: CAVSDRGPFSYNEQFF
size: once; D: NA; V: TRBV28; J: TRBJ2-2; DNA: TGTGCCAGCAGTTTCTACACCGGGGAGCTGTTTTTT; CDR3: CASSFYTGELFF
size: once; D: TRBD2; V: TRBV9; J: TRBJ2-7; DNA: TGTGCCAGCAGCGTTTATCCTCAGACTAGCGGGGACCTCTACGAGCAGTACTTC; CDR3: CASSVYPQTSGDLYEQYF
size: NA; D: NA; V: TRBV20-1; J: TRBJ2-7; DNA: TGCAGTTTCCCGGACCTTTACGAGCAGTACTTC; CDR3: CSFPDLYEQYF
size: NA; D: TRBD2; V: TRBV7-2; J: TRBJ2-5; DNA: TGTGCCAGCAGCTTAGCCGGGCGGGGGGGAAGAGAGCAAGAGACCCAGTACTTC; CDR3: CASSLAGRGGREQETQYF
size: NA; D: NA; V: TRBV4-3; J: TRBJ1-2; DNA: TGCGCCAGCAGCCAAGACAAATGGGGCTACACCTTC; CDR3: CASSQDKWGYTF
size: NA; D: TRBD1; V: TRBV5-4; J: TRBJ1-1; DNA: TGTGCCAGCAGCTTGGGTCCGGACAGGGTTGGCACTGAAGCTTTCTTT; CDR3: CASSLGPDRVGTEAFF
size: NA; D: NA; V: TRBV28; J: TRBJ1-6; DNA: TGTGCCAGCAGTCCGCCGCGGGGGGACTTCCTCAATAATTCACCCCTCCACTTT; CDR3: CASSPPRGDFLNNSPLHF
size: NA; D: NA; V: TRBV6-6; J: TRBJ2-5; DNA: TGTGCCAGCAGTTACCCGAGTGGCCAAGAGACCCAGTACTTC; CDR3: CASSYPSGQETQYF
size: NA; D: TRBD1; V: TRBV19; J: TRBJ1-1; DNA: TGTGCCAGTAGTACAAAACAGGGGCCGGGCACTGAAGCTTTCTTT; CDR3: CASSTKQGPGTEAFF
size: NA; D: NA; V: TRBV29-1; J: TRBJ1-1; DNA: TGCAGCGTTGATGTTTCCGTCGGCCCAGCTTTCTTT; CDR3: CSVDVSVGPAFF
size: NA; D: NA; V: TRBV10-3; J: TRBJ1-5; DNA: TGTGCCATCAGGGGGGGGTTGGAAGGCAATCAGCCCCAGCATTTT; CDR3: CAIRGGLEGNQPQHF
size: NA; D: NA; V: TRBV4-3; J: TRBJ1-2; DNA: TGCGCCAGCAGCCAAATGACAGTTAACTATGGCTACACCTTC; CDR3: CASSQMTVNYGYTF
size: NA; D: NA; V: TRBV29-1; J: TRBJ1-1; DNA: TGCAGCGTCCGGGACGGGAACACTGAAGCTTTCTTT; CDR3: CSVRDGNTEAFF
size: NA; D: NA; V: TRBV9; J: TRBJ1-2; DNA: TGTGCCAGCAGCGTAGGAGGAGGGGGGAATGGCTACACCTTC; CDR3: CASSVGGGGNGYTF
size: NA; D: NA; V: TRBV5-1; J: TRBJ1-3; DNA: TGCGCCAGCAGTAACATCGGGGGCCGCGGAAACACCATATATTTT; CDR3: CASSNIGGRGNTIYF
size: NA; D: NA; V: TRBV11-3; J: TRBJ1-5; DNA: TGTGCCAGCAGTCTCAGGGGAAGCAATCAGCCCCAGCATTTT; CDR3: CASSLRGSNQPQHF
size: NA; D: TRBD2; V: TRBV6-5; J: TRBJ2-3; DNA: TGTGCCAGCAGTTATCCGGGACTAGCGGGGGGGCTGAAGCAGTATTTT; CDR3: CASSYPGLAGGLKQYF